Here is one T cell receptor beta chain with its context. The length of the CDR3 is 15 residues. Per germline, CDR1 PRHDT and CDR2 FYEKMQ (reference sequence). Between the trimmed V and J ends, which lost 7 bases and 8 bases, there was a span of 23 bases. This sample is part of a study of T cell changes during pregnancy in multiple sclerosis. Libraries were prepared by immunoSEQ multiplex PCR; TCRdb keeps only in-frame clonotypes and omits some of them. The sample records over 60,000 clones, 90% to 95% being singletons. This specimen was peripheral blood, taken in the third trimester of pregnancy. The chain carries TRBV13 and TRBJ1-2; the D is unclear. The origin of this receptor is a female donor in good health, enrolled as a control in a pregnancy study. CDR3 amino acids: CASTLTPKGSGGYTF. The CDR3 DNA is TGTGCCAGCACCCTCACCCCGAAGGGATCGGGGGGCTACACCTTC.